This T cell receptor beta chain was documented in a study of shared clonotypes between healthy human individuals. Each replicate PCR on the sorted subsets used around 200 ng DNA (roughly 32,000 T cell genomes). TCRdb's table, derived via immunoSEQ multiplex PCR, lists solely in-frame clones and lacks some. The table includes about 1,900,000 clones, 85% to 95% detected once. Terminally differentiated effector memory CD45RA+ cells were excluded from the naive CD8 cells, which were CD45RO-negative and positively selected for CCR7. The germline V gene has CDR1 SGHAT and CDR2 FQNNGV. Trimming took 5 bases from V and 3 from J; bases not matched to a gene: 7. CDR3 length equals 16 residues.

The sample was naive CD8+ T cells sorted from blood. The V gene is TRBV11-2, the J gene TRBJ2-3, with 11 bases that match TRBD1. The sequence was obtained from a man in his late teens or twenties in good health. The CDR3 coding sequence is TGTGCCAGCAGCCAGCACGGACAGGGGGCTACAGATACGCAGTATTTT. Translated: CASSQHGQGATDTQYF.